Listed here are 14 T cell receptor beta chains from one sample, sequenced in a study of blood T cell repertoires in COVID-19. Clones were read by immunoSEQ multiplex PCR, and TCRdb kept only the in-frame ones, dropping some. The sample lists 250,000 to 350,000 clones; 87% were seen once. Sequencing was performed on peripheral blood. The receptors come from a man aged 18 to 29 with active or convalescent COVID-19.

This sequence joins TRBV6-4 and TRBJ1-6; D call uncertain. Trimming took off 7 bases at V and 7 bases at J, with 14 bases between the two ends. Germline CDR1 MRHNA, CDR2 SNTAGT. The CDR3 has 14 residues. The CDR3 DNA follows: TGTGCCAGCACCCCAAGTCCGGGGAATTCACCCCTCCACTTT. Encoded protein: CASTPSPGNSPLHF.

This clone was found once. CDR3 sequence: CASSLELAGVHEQYF. DNA of the CDR3: TGTGCCAGCAGCTTGGAGCTAGCGGGAGTCCACGAGCAGTACTTC. The genes are TRBV5-4 and TRBJ2-7; 10 nucleotides align to TRBD2. Trimming removed 0 bases from V and 5 bases from J; junction bases left unmatched: 5. Germline V gives CDR1 SGHNT, CDR2 YYREEE (reference sequence). The CDR3 runs 15 residues.

This clone is a singleton in its sample. This chain joins TRBV27 and TRBJ2-5, with 11 bases that match TRBD2. Germline assignment: CDR1 MNHEY and CDR2 SMNVEV (reference sequence). With 5 bases clipped from V and 2 bases from J, the junction kept 10 bases outside the gene matches. The CDR3 runs 17 residues. The CDR3 coding sequence is TGTGCCAGCAGTACCGGGACTAGCGGAGCCTTACAAGAGACCCAGTACTTC. Translation: CASSTGTSGALQETQYF.

The V call is TRBV4-1, the J call TRBJ1-5, with 8 bases matching TRBD1. Germline loops: CDR1 MGHRA, CDR2 YSYEKL. V gave up 0 bases and J gave up 2 bases; unmatched junction bases: 3. This CDR3 contains 16 residues. This chain's CDR3 is CASSQEWTGRNQPQHF. Written as DNA, the CDR3 is TGCGCCAGCAGCCAAGAATGGACAGGGCGCAATCAGCCCCAGCATTTT.

The V and J genes are TRBV3-1 (or the pseudogene TRBV3-2) and TRBJ2-5, with a possible D match to TRBD1 (6 bases). This CDR3 spans 13 amino acids. The V and J ends lost 6 bases and 5 bases respectively, with 13 bases between them. Germline loops: CDR1 LGHDT, CDR2 YNNKEL (reference sequence). The CDR3 is CASRGGIQETQYF. The CDR3 DNA reads TGTGCCAGCAGAGGGGGAATTCAGGAGACCCAGTACTTC.

The table lists this clone with a count of one. V is TRBV6-5 and J is TRBJ1-3; no definite D call. Germline CDR1 and CDR2: MNHEY and SVGAGI. CDR3 size: 15 residues. V dropped 2 bases and J dropped 2 bases, with 10 bases sitting between them. The CDR3 nucleotides are TGTGCCAGCAGTTACGATACAGACCCTGGAAACACCATATATTTT. Residues: CASSYDTDPGNTIYF.

This sequence joins TRBV6-5 and TRBJ2-3; maybe TRBD1 (5 bases). Trimming cost V 6 bases and J 3 bases, with 13 bases left between them. The CDR3 runs 14 residues. CDR1 is MNHEY and CDR2 is SVGAGI in the germline V gene. CDR3 protein: CASRLSRGTDTQYF. CDR3 bases: TGTGCCAGCAGGCTATCTAGGGGTACAGATACGCAGTATTTT.

The CDR3 reads CASSYRLGRGIGEQYF. CDR3 in DNA: TGTGCCAGCAGTTACCGATTGGGCAGGGGGATTGGCGAGCAGTACTTC. This chain connects TRBV6-5 to TRBJ2-7, with 7 bases lining up with TRBD1. The V gene end was trimmed by 2 bases and the J gene end by 6 bases; junction bases not matched to a gene: 13. Germline V lookup: CDR1 MNHEY, CDR2 SVGAGI. The CDR3 spans 16 residues.

The chain has TRBV6-6 and TRBJ1-2, with 12 bases matching TRBD1. V trimming: 5 bases; J trimming: 8 bases; junction bases outside the gene matches: 9. Germline CDR1 and CDR2: MNHNY and SVGAGI (reference sequence). The CDR3 contains 15 residues. This CDR3 reads CASSIHTGTGGGYTF. In DNA, the CDR3 is TGTGCCAGCAGTATACACACCGGGACAGGGGGCGGCTACACCTTC.

This chain connects TRBV5-1 to TRBJ1-2; 8 bases fit TRBD1. The J segment lost 5 bases and the V segment lost 0 bases, leaving 9 bases of the junction unmatched. There are 16 residues in the CDR3. Germline V gene sequence: CDR1 SGHRS, CDR2 YFSETQ. The CDR3 DNA reads TGCGCCAGCAGCTTGGGTGCGACAGGGGCAATTTATGGCTACACCTTC. This encodes CASSLGATGAIYGYTF.

The chain has TRBV18 and TRBJ2-7; possible D gene TRBD2, 6 bases. The germline gives CDR1 KGHSH, CDR2 LQKENI. The germline V and J ends were trimmed by 0 bases and 3 bases, with 15 bases remaining between them. The CDR3 spans 16 residues. In nucleotides, the CDR3 is TGTGCCAGCTCACCACCTCCACTGGGGGGTTACTACGAGCAGTACTTC. Its protein is CASSPPPLGGYYEQYF.

This clone turned up a few times. The chain recombines TRBV6-2 or TRBV6-3 with TRBJ1-1; D unresolved. This CDR3 is built from 15 residues. Germline values: CDR1 MNHEY, CDR2 SVGEGT. Trimming stripped 2 bases from V and 1 base from J, with 11 bases between. CDR3 residues: CASSYPQVGNTEAFF. The CDR3 DNA is TGTGCCAGCAGTTACCCCCAGGTAGGGAACACTGAAGCTTTCTTT.

The chain couples TRBV27 to TRBJ2-3, with TRBD2 identical over 11 bases. This CDR3 is built from 15 residues. The germline V gene encodes CDR1 MNHEY and CDR2 SMNVEV (reference sequence). The V gene end was trimmed by 3 bases and the J gene end by 4 bases; junction bases not matched to a gene: 3. This chain's CDR3 is CASSFGSGRADTQYF. The CDR3 nucleotides are TGTGCCAGCAGTTTCGGTAGCGGGAGGGCAGATACGCAGTATTTT.

The J gene is TRBJ2-3, the V gene TRBV14; TRBD1 aligns across 10 bases. Germline CDR1 reads SGHDN; CDR2 reads FVKESK. The CDR3 is 14 amino acids. With 4 bases clipped from V and 4 bases from J, the junction kept 2 bases outside the gene matches. CDR3 in DNA: TGTGCCAGCAGCCTGGACAGGGGGGCAGATACGCAGTATTTT. This encodes CASSLDRGADTQYF. The complete variable domain, with remaining parts taken from reference TRBV14 and TRBJ2-3, reads EAGVTQFPSHSVIEKGQTVTLRCDPISGHDNLYWYRRVMGKEIKFLLHFVKESKQDESGMPNNRFLAERTGGTYSTLKVQPAELEDSGVYFCASSLDRGADTQYFGPGTRLTVL.